This T cell receptor beta chain was found in a study of T cell responses to AZD1222 COVID-19 vaccine. In regard to this clone: No antigen is known for it.

The study's findings and limits: The donor cohort was predominantly white British with a female majority, and clonal diversity may have been underestimated. Reportedly, close to half of spike-specific TCRs are directed against unmutated variant regions.

The protocol was immunoSEQ multiplex PCR, while the TCRdb copy is restricted to in-frame clones and leaves out a portion. This sample has around 130,000 clones, with less than 95% found just once. The sample in question was peripheral blood, obtained 28 days after the second dose of the MenACWY control vaccine. The sequence derives from an adult who received the MenACWY meningococcal vaccine as a control.

In DNA form, the CDR3 reads TGTGCCAGCAGACTGACTGGGAGCTCTGGAAACACCATATATTTT. It yields the protein CASRLTGSSGNTIYF. V and J are TRBV6-5 and TRBJ1-3; no clear D gene. This CDR3 spans 15 amino acids. The ends were cut back, 6 bases at V and 0 bases at J, with 12 bases in the middle. In germline, CDR1 is MNHEY, CDR2 SVGAGI.